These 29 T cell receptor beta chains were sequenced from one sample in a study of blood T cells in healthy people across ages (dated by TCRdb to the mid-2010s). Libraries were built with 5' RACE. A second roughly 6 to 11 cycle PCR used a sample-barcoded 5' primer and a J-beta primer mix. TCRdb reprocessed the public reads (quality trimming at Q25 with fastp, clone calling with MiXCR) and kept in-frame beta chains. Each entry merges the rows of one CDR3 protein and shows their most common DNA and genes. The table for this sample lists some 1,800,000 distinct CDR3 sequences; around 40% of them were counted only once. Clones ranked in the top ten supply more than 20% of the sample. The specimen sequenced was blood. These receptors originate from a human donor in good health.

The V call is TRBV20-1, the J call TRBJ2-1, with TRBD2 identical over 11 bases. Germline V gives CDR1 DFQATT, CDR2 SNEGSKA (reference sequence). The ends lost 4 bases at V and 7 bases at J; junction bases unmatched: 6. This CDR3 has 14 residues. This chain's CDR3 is CSAIAGGPLNEQFF. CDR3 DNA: TGCAGTGCTATAGCGGGGGGGCCTTTAAATGAGCAGTTCTTC.

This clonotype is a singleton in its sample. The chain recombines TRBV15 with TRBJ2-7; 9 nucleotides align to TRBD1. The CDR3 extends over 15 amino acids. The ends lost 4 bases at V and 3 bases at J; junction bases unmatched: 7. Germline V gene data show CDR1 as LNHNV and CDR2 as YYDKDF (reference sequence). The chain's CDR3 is CATSKPGQGVYEQYF. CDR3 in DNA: TGTGCCACCAGCAAGCCGGGACAGGGCGTCTACGAGCAGTACTTC.

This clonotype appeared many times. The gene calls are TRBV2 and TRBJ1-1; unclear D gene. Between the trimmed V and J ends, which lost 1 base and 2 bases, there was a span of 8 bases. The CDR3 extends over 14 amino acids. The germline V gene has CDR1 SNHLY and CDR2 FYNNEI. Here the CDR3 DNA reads TGTGCCAGCAGTGAAGGACACGCCAACACTGAAGCTTTCTTT. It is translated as CASSEGHANTEAFF.

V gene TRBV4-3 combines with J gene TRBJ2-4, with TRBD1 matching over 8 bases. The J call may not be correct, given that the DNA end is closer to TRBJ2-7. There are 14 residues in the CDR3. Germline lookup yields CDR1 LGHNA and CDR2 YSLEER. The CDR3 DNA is TGCGCCAGCAGCCAAGATCAGGGGGCCTGCGAGCAGTACTTC. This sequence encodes CASSQDQGACEQYF.

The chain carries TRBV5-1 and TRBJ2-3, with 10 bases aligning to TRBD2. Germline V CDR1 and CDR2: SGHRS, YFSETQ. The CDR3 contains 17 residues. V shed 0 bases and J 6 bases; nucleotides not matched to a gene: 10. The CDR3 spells CASSLAASGGPTDTQYF. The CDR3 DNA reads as TGCGCCAGCAGCTTGGCCGCTAGCGGGGGTCCGACTGATACGCAGTATTTT.

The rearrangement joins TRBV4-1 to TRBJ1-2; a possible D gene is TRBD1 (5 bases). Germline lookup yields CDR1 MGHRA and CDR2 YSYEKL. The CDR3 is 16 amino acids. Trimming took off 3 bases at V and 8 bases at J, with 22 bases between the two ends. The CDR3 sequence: CASSQEIQGTVGGYTF. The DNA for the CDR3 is TGCGCCAGCAGCCAGGAAATCCAGGGTACGGTTGGCGGCTACACCTTC.

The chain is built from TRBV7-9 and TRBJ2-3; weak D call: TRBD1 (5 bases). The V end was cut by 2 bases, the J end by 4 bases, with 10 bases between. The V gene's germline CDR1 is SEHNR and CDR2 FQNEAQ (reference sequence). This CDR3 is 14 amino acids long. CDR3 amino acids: CASSLLGRADTQYF. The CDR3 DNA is TGTGCCAGCAGCTTACTCGGCAGGGCAGATACGCAGTATTTT.

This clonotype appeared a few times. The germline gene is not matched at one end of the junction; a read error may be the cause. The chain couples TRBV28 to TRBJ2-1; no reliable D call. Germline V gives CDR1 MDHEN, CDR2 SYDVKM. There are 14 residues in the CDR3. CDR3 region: CASIGGYSNNEQFF. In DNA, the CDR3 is TGTGCCAGCATTGGTGGGTACTCCAACAATGAGCAGTTCTTC.

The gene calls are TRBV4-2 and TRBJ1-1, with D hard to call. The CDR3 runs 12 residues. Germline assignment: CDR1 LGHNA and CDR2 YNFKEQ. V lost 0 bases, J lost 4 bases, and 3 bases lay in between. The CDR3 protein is CASSQESTEAFF. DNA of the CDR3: TGTGCCAGCAGCCAAGAGTCCACTGAAGCTTTCTTT.

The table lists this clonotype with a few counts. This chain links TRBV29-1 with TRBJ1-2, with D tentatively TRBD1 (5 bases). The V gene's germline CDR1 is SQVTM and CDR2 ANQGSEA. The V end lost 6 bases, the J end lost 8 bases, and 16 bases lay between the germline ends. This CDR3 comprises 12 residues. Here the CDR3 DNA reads TGCAGCGTCGAGACGGCGAGGGGAGGCTACACCTTC. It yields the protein CSVETARGGYTF.

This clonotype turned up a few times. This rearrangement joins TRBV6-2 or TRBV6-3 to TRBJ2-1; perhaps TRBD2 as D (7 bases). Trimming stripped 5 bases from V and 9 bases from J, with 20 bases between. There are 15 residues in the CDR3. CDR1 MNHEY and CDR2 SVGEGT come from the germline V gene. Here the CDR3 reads CASSKLGGGPGEQFF. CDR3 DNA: TGTGCCAGCAGTAAACTGGGGGGGGGGCCTGGTGAGCAGTTCTTC.

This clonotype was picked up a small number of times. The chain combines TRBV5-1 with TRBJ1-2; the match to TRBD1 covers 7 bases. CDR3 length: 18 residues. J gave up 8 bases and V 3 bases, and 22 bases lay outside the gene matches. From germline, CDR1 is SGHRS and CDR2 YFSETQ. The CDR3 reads CASSSEYEGAIPVFGYTF. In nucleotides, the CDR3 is TGCGCCAGCAGCTCGGAGTATGAGGGGGCGATACCTGTCTTCGGCTACACCTTC.

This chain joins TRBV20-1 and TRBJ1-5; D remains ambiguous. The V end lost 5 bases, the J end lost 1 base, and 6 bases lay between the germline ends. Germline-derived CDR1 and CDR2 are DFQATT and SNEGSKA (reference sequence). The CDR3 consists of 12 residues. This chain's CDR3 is CSAEESNQPQHF. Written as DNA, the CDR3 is TGCAGTGCTGAGGAGAGCAATCAGCCCCAGCATTTT.

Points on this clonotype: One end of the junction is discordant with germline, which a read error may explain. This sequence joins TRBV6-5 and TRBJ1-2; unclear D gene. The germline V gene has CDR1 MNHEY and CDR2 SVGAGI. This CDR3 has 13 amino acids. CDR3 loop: CTSSTGSRYGYTF. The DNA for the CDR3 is TGTACCAGCAGTACGGGATCCCGATATGGCTACACCTTC.

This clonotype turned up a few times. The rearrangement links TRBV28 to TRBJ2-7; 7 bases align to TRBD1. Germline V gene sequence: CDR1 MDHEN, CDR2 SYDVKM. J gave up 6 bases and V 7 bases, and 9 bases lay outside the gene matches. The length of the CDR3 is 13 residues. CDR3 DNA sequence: TGTGCCAGCAATAACCCTAACAGGGGCGAGCAGTACTTC. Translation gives CASNNPNRGEQYF.

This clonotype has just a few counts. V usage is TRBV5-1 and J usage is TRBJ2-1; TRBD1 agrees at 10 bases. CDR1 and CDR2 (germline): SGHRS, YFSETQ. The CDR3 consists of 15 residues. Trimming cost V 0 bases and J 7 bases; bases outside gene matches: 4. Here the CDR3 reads CASSLGQGAMNEQFF. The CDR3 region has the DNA TGCGCCAGCAGCTTGGGACAGGGGGCAATGAATGAGCAGTTCTTC. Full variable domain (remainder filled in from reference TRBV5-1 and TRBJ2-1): KAGVTQTPRYLIKTRGQQVTLSCSPISGHRSVSWYQQTPGQGLQFLFEYFSETQRNKGNFPGRFSGRQFSNSRSEMNVSTLELGDSALYLCASSLGQGAMNEQFFGPGTRLTVL.

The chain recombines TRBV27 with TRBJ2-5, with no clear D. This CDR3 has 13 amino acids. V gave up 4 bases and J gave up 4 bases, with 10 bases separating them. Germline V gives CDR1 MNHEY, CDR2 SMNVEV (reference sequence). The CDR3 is CASSSSPSETQYF. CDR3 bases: TGTGCCAGCAGTTCCTCCCCCTCAGAGACCCAGTACTTC.

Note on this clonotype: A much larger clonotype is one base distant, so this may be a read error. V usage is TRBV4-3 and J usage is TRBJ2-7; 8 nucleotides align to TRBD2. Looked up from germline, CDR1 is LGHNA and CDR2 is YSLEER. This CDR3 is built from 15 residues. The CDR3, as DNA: TGCGCCAACAGCCAAGATAGCGGGGCCTCCTACGAGCAGTACTTC. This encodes CANSQDSGASYEQYF.

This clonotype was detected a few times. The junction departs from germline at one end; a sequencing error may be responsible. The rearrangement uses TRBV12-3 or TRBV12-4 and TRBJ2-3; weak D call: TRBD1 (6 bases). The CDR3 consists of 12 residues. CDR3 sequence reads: CAGRQETDTQYF. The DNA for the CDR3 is TGTGCCGGCAGACAGGAGACAGATACGCAGTATTTT.

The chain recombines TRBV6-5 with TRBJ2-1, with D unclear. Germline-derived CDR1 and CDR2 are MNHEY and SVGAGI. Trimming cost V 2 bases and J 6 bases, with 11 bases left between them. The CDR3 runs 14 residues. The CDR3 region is CASSYIDGLNEQFF. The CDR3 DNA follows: TGTGCCAGCAGTTACATCGACGGCCTCAATGAGCAGTTCTTC.

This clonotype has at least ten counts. Here the CDR3 reads CSVGRTSGGGEQFF. The CDR3 DNA reads TGCAGCGTTGGCAGGACTAGCGGGGGCGGTGAGCAGTTCTTC. This chain links TRBV29-1 with TRBJ2-1; 13 bases line up with TRBD2. Germline CDR1 is SQVTM and CDR2 is ANQGSEA. Trimming took 4 bases from V and 9 from J; bases not matched to a gene: 6. This CDR3 is built from 14 residues.

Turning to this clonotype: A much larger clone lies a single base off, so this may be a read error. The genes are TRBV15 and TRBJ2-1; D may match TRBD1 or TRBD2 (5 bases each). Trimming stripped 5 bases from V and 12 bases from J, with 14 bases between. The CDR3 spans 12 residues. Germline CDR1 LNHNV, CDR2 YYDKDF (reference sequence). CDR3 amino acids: CATSGLGDGQFF. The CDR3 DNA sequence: TGTGCCACCAGCGGGTTGGGGGATGGGCAGTTCTTC.

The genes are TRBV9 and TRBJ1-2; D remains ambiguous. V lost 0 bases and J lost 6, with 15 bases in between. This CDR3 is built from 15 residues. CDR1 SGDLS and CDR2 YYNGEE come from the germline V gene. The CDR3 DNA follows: TGTGCCAGCAGCGTAGGGCAAGGATTTAAGCATGGCTACACCTTC. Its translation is CASSVGQGFKHGYTF.

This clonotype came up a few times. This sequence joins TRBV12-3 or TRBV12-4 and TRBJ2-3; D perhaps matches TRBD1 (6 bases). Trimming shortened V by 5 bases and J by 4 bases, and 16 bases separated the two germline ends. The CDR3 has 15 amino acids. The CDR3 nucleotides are TGTGCCAGCAGTCTCTTCCAGGGGCTTTCAGATACGCAGTATTTT. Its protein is CASSLFQGLSDTQYF.

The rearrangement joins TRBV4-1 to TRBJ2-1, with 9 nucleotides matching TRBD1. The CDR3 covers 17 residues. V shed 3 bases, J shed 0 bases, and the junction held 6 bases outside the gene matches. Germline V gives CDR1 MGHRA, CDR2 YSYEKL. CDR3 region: CASSHPGQGPSYNEQFF. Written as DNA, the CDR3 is TGCGCCAGCAGCCATCCGGGACAGGGCCCCTCCTACAATGAGCAGTTCTTC.

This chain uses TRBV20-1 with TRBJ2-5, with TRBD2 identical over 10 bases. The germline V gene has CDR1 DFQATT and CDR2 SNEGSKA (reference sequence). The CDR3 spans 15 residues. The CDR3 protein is CSAERLAGAGETQYF. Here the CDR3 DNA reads TGCAGCGCTGAGCGTCTAGCGGGGGCCGGGGAGACCCAGTACTTC.

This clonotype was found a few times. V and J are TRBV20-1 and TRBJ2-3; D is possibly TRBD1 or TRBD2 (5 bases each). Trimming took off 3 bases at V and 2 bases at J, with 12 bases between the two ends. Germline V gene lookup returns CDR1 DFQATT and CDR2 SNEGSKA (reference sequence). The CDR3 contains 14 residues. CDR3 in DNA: TGCAGTGCTAGTGTTGGGGGTTACACAGATACGCAGTATTTT. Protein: CSASVGGYTDTQYF.

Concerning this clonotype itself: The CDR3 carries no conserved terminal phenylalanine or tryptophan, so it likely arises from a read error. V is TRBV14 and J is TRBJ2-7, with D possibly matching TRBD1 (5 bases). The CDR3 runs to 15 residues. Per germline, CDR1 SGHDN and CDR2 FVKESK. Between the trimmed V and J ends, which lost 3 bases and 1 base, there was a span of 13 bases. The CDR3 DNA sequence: TGTGCCAGCAGCCAGGCGGACAAGAGATCCTACGAGCAGTACCTC. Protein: CASSQADKRSYEQYL.

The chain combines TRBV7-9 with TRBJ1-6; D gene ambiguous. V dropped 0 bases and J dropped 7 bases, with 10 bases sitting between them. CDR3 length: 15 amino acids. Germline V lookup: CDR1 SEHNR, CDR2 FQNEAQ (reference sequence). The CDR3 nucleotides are TGTGCCAGCAGCTTAGCAAGAGGGAGCAATTCACCCCTCCACTTT. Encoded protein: CASSLARGSNSPLHF.